The 17 T cell receptor beta chains below were found in one sample sequenced in a study of OX40 agonist ivuxolimab in advanced cancers. Some clones are missing from TCRdb's copy, which holds only in-frame ones; the method was immunoSEQ multiplex PCR. This table has some 44,000 clones, over 80% appearing once. The material was CD4+ or CD8+ T cells sorted from blood, obtained in a trial of the OX40 agonist ivuxolimab. The receptor set was obtained from an adult with an advanced solid tumor such as melanoma, head and neck, liver or kidney cancer.

This chain connects TRBV4-2 to TRBJ2-7; D gene ambiguous. The germline V and J ends were trimmed by 3 bases and 2 bases, with 14 bases remaining between them. The germline gives CDR1 LGHNA, CDR2 YNFKEQ. The CDR3 is 15 amino acids. DNA for the CDR3: TGTGCCAGCAGCCACGTACTGAGGCAGACCTACGAGCAGTACTTC. It translates to CASSHVLRQTYEQYF.

This clone has a single count. The V and J genes are TRBV21-1 and TRBJ2-5; the D call in the table, TRBD1, was not verified against the DNA. TRBV21-1 is noted as a pseudogene. The CDR3 has 15 residues. As DNA, the CDR3 is TGTGCCAGCAGGAAGACTAGGGACAGAACGGAGACCCAGTACTTC. Protein product: CASRKTRDRTETQYF.

This clone was observed a handful of times. The rearrangement uses TRBV2 and TRBJ2-1, with TRBD2 matching 10 bases. Unmatched junction bases numbered 0, after V lost 7 bases and J lost 3 bases. The CDR3 has 13 amino acids. Germline lookup yields CDR1 SNHLY and CDR2 FYNNEI. CDR3: CASTSGGYNEQFF. The CDR3 DNA follows: TGTGCCAGCACTAGCGGGGGCTACAATGAGCAGTTCTTC.

The V call is TRBV11-3, the J call TRBJ2-7; either TRBD1 or TRBD2 may fit D (5 bases each). This CDR3 has 16 amino acids. CDR1 is SGHNT, CDR2 YENEEA, per germline. Trimming removed 5 bases from V and 0 bases from J, with 17 bases in between. The CDR3 DNA reads as TGTGCCAGCAGCACTAGATGGACACCGAGCTCCTACGAGCAGTACTTC. Amino acid sequence: CASSTRWTPSSYEQYF.

This clone occurred once. The J gene is TRBJ2-3, the V gene TRBV4-1; 13 bases line up with TRBD2. The V gene end was trimmed by 6 bases and the J gene end by 4 bases; junction bases not matched to a gene: 4. CDR1 and CDR2 (germline): MGHRA, YSYEKL. The CDR3 runs to 15 residues. The CDR3 nucleotides are TGCGCCAGCAGGCGACTAGCGGGAGGCCCAGATACGCAGTATTTT. It is translated as CASRRLAGGPDTQYF.

The chain is built from TRBV4-3 and TRBJ1-5, with D possibly being TRBD1 (5 bases). This CDR3 spans 16 amino acids. Germline assignment: CDR1 LGHNA and CDR2 YSLEER. The ends were cut back, 4 bases at V and 1 base at J, with 14 bases in the middle. CDR3 region: CASSPTSWGSNQPQHF. The CDR3 coding sequence is TGCGCCAGCAGCCCTACCTCCTGGGGCAGCAATCAGCCCCAGCATTTT.

The genes are TRBV28 and TRBJ1-4; 9 bases match TRBD1. Germline V CDR1 and CDR2: MDHEN, SYDVKM. This CDR3 is 17 amino acids long. V lost 6 bases, J lost 12 bases, and 20 bases stayed unmatched. Here the CDR3 reads CASRRLWDRDGNEELFF. CDR3 nucleotide sequence: TGTGCCAGCAGGCGCTTGTGGGACAGGGATGGCAATGAGGAACTGTTTTTT.

There are a few counts of this clone. This specimen includes other DNA sequences encoding the same CDR3. The chain joins TRBV5-1 to TRBJ2-5, with TRBD1 identical over 8 bases. This CDR3 has 16 residues. With 4 bases clipped from V and 1 base from J, the junction kept 9 bases outside the gene matches. Germline V gene data show CDR1 as SGHRS and CDR2 as YFSETQ. The CDR3 protein is CASSAGQGTIQETQYF. The DNA of the CDR3 is TGCGCCAGCAGCGCTGGACAGGGCACCATCCAAGAGACCCAGTACTTC.

V usage is TRBV18 and J usage is TRBJ2-1, with 8 positions matching TRBD2. The germline CDR1 and CDR2 sequences are KGHSH and LQKENI. This CDR3 has 15 residues. V was clipped by 2 bases and J by 5 bases; unmatched bases: 5. CDR3 protein: CASSPRTSRDNEQFF. The DNA of the CDR3 is TGTGCCAGCTCACCAAGGACTAGCCGCGACAATGAGCAGTTCTTC.

The V call is TRBV30, the J call TRBJ1-4; 7 nucleotides agree with TRBD1. V lost 1 base to trimming and J lost 8 bases; unmatched junction nucleotides: 13. The CDR3 sequence is 16 residues long. Germline CDR1 and CDR2: GTSNPN and SVGIG (reference sequence). Written as DNA, the CDR3 is TGTGCCTGGAGTGGCGGGAAGACAGGGATCAAGGAAAAACTGTTTTTT. It is translated as CAWSGGKTGIKEKLFF.

V and J are TRBV18 and TRBJ1-5; no clear D. V lost 6 bases and J lost 8, with 14 bases in between. The CDR3 has 13 amino acids. The V gene's germline CDR1 is KGHSH and CDR2 LQKENI. DNA of the CDR3: TGTGCCAGCTCCCGGAACGACCAGGAGCCCCAGCATTTT. Its translation is CASSRNDQEPQHF.

The V gene is TRBV9, the J gene TRBJ2-6; no reliable D call. Germline lookup yields CDR1 SGDLS and CDR2 YYNGEE. CDR3 size: 15 residues. With 6 bases removed from V and 0 bases from J, the gap between germline ends came to 10 bases. The CDR3 loop is CASKGIGSGANVLTF. The CDR3 DNA sequence: TGTGCCAGCAAGGGCATCGGCTCTGGGGCCAACGTCCTGACTTTC.

The V call is TRBV9, the J call TRBJ1-2; D call uncertain. Germline V gene data show CDR1 as SGDLS and CDR2 as YYNGEE. The CDR3 spans 10 residues. V was shortened by 2 bases and J by 8 bases, with 4 bases between the two germline ends. CDR3 in amino acids: CASSVPGYTF. The CDR3 DNA reads TGTGCCAGCAGCGTTCCAGGCTACACCTTC.

The rearrangement uses TRBV5-1 and TRBJ2-5, with 9 positions matching TRBD1. Germline-derived CDR1 and CDR2 are SGHRS and YFSETQ. The V segment lost 3 bases and the J segment 4 bases; nucleotides outside the gene matches: 4. The CDR3 loop spans 14 amino acids. In nucleotides, the CDR3 is TGCGCCAGCAGCTCGGGACAGGGTTCAGAGACCCAGTACTTC. Amino acid sequence: CASSSGQGSETQYF. The entire variable domain, with the rest obtained from reference TRBV5-1 and TRBJ2-5, is as follows: KAGVTQTPRYLIKTRGQQVTLSCSPISGHRSVSWYQQTPGQGLQFLFEYFSETQRNKGNFPGRFSGRQFSNSRSEMNVSTLELGDSALYLCASSSGQGSETQYFGPGTRLLVL.

The count of this clone is one. The sample carries other DNA sequences with the same CDR3. The chain combines TRBV6-1 with TRBJ1-5; D ambiguous. There are 13 residues in the CDR3. Germline CDR1 and CDR2: MNHNS and SASEGT. Trimming took off 2 bases at V and 0 bases at J, with 2 bases between the two ends. CDR3: CASSELSNQPQHF. In nucleotides, the CDR3 is TGTGCCAGCAGTGAACTTAGCAATCAGCCCCAGCATTTT.

The chain combines TRBV5-1 with TRBJ2-5; 8 bases are a match to TRBD1. V dropped 4 bases and J dropped 5; count of bases not matched to a gene: 7. This CDR3 is 14 amino acids long. Per the germline V gene, CDR1 is SGHRS and CDR2 is YFSETQ. DNA for the CDR3: TGCGCCAGCAGCCTAGGACAGGGTTGGGAGACCCAGTACTTC. As protein: CASSLGQGWETQYF.

The gene calls are TRBV14 and TRBJ2-1; 9 positions agree with TRBD2. Germline V gene lookup returns CDR1 SGHDN and CDR2 FVKESK. This CDR3 spans 13 amino acids. Germline trimming cut 2 bases from V and 15 bases from J; bases unmatched to any gene: 8. CDR3 region: CASSQIVAGDMFF. DNA for the CDR3: TGTGCCAGCAGCCAAATAGTAGCGGGAGATATGTTCTTC. Complete variable domain (other parts from reference TRBV14 and TRBJ2-1): EAGVTQFPSHSVIEKGQTVTLRCDPISGHDNLYWYRRVMGKEIKFLLHFVKESKQDESGMPNNRFLAERTGGTYSTLKVQPAELEDSGVYFCASSQIVAGDMFFGPGTRLTVL.